This T cell receptor (beta chain) was obtained from a study of vaccination effects on CD4 cells after COVID-19. In the case of this clone: What it binds is unknown.

Germline V gives CDR1 LGHDT, CDR2 YNNKEL (reference sequence). The V gene end was trimmed by 9 bases and the J gene end by 7 bases; junction bases not matched to a gene: 9. The CDR3 is made up of 14 amino acids. Antigen-specific CD4+ T cell clonotypes were called by their expansion after viral peptide-pool culture in ViraFEST. Isolating CD4+ T cells followed around nine days of culture. Vaccinated recipients, who were negative for nucleocapsid antibodies, had no history of SARS-CoV-2 infection. Half the medium was replaced with IL-2 medium on days 3 and 7. Assay: immunoSEQ multiplex PCR; the TCRdb copy retains only in-frame clones and omits some. The sample includes tens of thousands of clones, roughly 74% of them seen just once. Study results and limitations: Small numbers of convalescent patients limited the study. It also lacked early post-infection timepoints. In the late period after vaccination, infection- and vaccine-induced clones contracted markedly.

The sequenced sample was CD4+ T cells from PBMCs cultured with SARS-CoV-2 spike peptides, obtained before COVID-19 vaccination. The genes are TRBV3-1 (or the pseudogene TRBV3-2) and TRBJ2-1; TRBD1 matches at 10 bases. The sequence derives from a human donor who received a COVID-19 vaccine. The CDR3 DNA follows: TGTGCCAGTGGAGTGGGACAGGGGAGGAATGAGCAGTTCTTC. Its protein is CASGVGQGRNEQFF.